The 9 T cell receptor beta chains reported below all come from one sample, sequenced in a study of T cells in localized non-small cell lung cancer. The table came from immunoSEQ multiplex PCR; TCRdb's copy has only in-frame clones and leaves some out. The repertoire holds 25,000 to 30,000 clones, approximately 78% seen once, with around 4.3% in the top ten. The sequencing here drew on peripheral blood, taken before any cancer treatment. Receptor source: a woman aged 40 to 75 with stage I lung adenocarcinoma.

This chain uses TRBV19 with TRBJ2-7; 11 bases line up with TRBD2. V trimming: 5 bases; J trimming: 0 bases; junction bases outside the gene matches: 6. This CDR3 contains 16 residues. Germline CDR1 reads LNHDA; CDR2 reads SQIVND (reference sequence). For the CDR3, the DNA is TGTGCCAGTAGTCCTGGGACTAGCGGAATCTCCTACGAGCAGTACTTC. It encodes CASSPGTSGISYEQYF.

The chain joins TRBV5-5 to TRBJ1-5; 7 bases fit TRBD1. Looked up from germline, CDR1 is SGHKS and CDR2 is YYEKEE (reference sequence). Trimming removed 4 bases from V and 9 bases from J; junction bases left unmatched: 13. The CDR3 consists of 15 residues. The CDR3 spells CASSALAGQGGPQHF. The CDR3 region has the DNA TGTGCCAGCAGCGCTCTTGCGGGCCAGGGGGGGCCCCAGCATTTT.

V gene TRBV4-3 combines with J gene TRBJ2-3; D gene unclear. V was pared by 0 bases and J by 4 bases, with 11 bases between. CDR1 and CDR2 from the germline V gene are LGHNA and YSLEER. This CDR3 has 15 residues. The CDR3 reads CASSQDPLQSDTQYF. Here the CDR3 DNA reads TGCGCCAGCAGCCAAGATCCCCTCCAGTCAGATACGCAGTATTTT.

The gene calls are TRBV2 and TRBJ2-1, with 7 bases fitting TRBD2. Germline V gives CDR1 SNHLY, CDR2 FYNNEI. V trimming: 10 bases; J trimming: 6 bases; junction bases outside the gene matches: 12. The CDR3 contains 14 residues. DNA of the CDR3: TGTGCCACCAACCGCAGGGAGGGTCTCAATGAGCAGTTCTTC. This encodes CATNRREGLNEQFF.

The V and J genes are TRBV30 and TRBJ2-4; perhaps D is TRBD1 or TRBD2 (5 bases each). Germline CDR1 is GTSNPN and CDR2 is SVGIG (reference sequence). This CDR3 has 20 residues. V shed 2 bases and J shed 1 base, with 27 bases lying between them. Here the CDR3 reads CAWSPTHWDLYVVAKNIQYF. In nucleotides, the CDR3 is TGTGCCTGGAGTCCCACTCACTGGGACCTTTATGTAGTCGCCAAAAACATTCAGTACTTC.

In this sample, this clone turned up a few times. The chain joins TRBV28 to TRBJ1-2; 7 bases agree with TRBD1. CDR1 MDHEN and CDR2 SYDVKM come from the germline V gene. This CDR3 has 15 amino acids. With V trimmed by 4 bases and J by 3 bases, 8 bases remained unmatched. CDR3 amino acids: CASSSLTGVYYGYTF. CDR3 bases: TGTGCCAGCAGTTCTCTAACAGGGGTGTACTATGGCTACACCTTC.

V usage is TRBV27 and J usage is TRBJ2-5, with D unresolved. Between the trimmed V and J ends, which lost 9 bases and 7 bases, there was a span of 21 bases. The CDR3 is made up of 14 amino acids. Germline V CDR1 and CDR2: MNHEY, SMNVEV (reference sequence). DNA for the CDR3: TGTGCCAGTGGGGAAGAAACTACCGCTAGGACCCAGTACTTC. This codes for CASGEETTARTQYF.

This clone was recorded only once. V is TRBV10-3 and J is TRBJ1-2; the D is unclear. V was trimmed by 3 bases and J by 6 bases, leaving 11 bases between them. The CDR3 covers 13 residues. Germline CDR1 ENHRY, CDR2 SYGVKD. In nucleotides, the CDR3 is TGTGCCATCAGTGACCTGGATACAAATGGCTACACCTTC. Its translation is CAISDLDTNGYTF.

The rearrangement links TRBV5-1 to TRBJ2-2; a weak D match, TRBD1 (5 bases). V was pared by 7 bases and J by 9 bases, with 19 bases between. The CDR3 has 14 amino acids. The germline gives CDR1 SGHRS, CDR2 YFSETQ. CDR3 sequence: CASSGTGSVWELFF. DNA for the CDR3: TGCGCCAGCTCTGGAACAGGCTCGGTGTGGGAGCTGTTTTTT.